The 15 T cell receptor beta chains given below trace back to one sample, sequenced in a study of immune evolution from preneoplasia to lung adenocarcinoma. Libraries were prepared by immunoSEQ multiplex PCR; TCRdb keeps only in-frame clonotypes and omits some of them. This table has 6,000 to 7,500 clones, about 76% appearing once. Source material: FFPE minimally invasive lung adenocarcinoma tissue. These receptors came from a person aged 65-85 years with lung adenocarcinoma.

This clone was observed once. The chain joins TRBV30 to TRBJ2-7; no reliable D call. The germline CDR1 and CDR2 sequences are GTSNPN and SVGIG (reference sequence). The length of the CDR3 is 11 residues. Trimming took off 3 bases at V and 5 bases at J, with 8 bases between the two ends. CDR3 residues: CAWSVEHEQYF. In DNA form, the CDR3 reads TGTGCCTGGAGCGTGGAGCACGAGCAGTACTTC.

This chain uses TRBV18 with TRBJ1-1; D call uncertain. The CDR3 contains 11 residues. Germline V gene lookup returns CDR1 KGHSH and CDR2 LQKENI. V was clipped by 5 bases and J by 6 bases, with 7 bases between them. The CDR3, as DNA: TGTGCCAGCTCATCCCCCGCTGAAGCTTTCTTT. As protein: CASSSPAEAFF.

The chain recombines TRBV19 with TRBJ1-4; D gene uncertain. Germline CDR1 and CDR2: LNHDA and SQIVND (reference sequence). V was clipped by 1 base and J by 7 bases, with 1 base between them. The CDR3 loop spans 11 amino acids. CDR3 loop: CASSIAEKLFF. The CDR3 coding sequence is TGTGCCAGTAGTATAGCTGAAAAACTGTTTTTT. Full variable domain (outside the CDR3, taken from reference TRBV19 and TRBJ1-4): DGGITQSPKYLFRKEGQNVTLSCEQNLNHDAMYWYRQDPGQGLRLIYYSQIVNDFQKGDIAEGYSVSREKKESFPLTVTSAQKNPTAFYLCASSIAEKLFFGSGTQLSVL.

V gene TRBV11-2 combines with J gene TRBJ2-2, with 9 bases fitting TRBD1. Germline V gene sequence: CDR1 SGHAT, CDR2 FQNNGV. The length of the CDR3 is 16 residues. V trimming: 5 bases; J trimming: 3 bases; junction bases outside the gene matches: 7. CDR3 nucleotide sequence: TGTGCCAGCAGCCTCCGGACAGGGGCGGACACCGGGGAGCTGTTTTTT. This codes for CASSLRTGADTGELFF.

The V gene is TRBV21-1, the J gene TRBJ2-5; no check of the table's D call, TRBD2, against the DNA was made. TRBV21-1 is given as a pseudogene. This CDR3 spans 13 amino acids. Here the CDR3 reads CASSEQGGETQYF. In DNA, the CDR3 is TGTGCCAGCAGCGAACAGGGAGGGGAGACCCAGTACTTC.

The chain links TRBV7-2 to TRBJ2-1; TRBD1 or TRBD2 may be the D gene (5 bases each). The CDR3 covers 18 residues. Germline-derived CDR1 and CDR2 are SGHTA and FQGNSA. Trimming took 3 bases from V and 5 from J, leaving 23 bases between them. Here the CDR3 reads CASSLGMGRELVDNEQFF. The CDR3 DNA reads TGTGCCAGCAGCTTGGGGATGGGCAGGGAACTAGTCGACAATGAGCAGTTCTTC.

The rearrangement joins TRBV11-2 to TRBJ2-7; D is undetermined. This CDR3 has 15 residues. Looked up from germline, CDR1 is SGHAT and CDR2 is FQNNGV. The V end lost 1 base, the J end lost 2 bases, and 12 bases lay between the germline ends. CDR3 sequence reads: CASSLAGGEPYEQYF. CDR3 nucleotides: TGTGCCAGCAGCTTAGCTGGTGGGGAACCCTACGAGCAGTACTTC.

The chain joins TRBV2 to TRBJ2-3, with TRBD2 matching 7 bases. Trimming at V came to 6 bases and at J to 2 bases, leaving 14 bases not matched to a gene. There are 17 residues in the CDR3. The germline CDR1 and CDR2 sequences are SNHLY and FYNNEI. The DNA for the CDR3 is TGTGCCAGCAGGGGGGGGGTCGTTAGCGAAGTCACAGATACGCAGTATTTT. It yields the protein CASRGGVVSEVTDTQYF.

This clone has only a few counts. This chain links TRBV28 with TRBJ1-1; D call uncertain. The germline V gene encodes CDR1 MDHEN and CDR2 SYDVKM. Trimming removed 7 bases at V and 11 bases at J, with 17 bases between. This CDR3 is 12 amino acids long. CDR3 DNA sequence: TGTGCCAGCACCACTAGAGGGATTACGGCTTTCTTT. Translated: CASTTRGITAFF.

V is TRBV7-8 and J is TRBJ2-7; the D is unclear. V lost 0 bases, J lost 2 bases, and 8 bases lay in between. Germline CDR1 is SGHVS and CDR2 is FQNEAQ. This CDR3 comprises 14 residues. The CDR3 sequence is CASSLARLAYEQYF. The CDR3 bases are TGTGCCAGCAGCTTAGCGCGGCTAGCCTACGAGCAGTACTTC.

The CDR3: CASSLYGSGANVLTF. CDR3 DNA: TGTGCCAGCAGCTTGTATGGGTCTGGGGCCAACGTCCTGACTTTC. The genes are TRBV5-8 and TRBJ2-6; no reliable D call. From germline, CDR1 is SGHTS and CDR2 YDEGEE. V was clipped by 1 base and J by 1 base, with 6 bases between them. This CDR3 is built from 15 residues.

This chain joins TRBV28 and TRBJ2-7, with 9 nucleotides matching TRBD2. V lost 7 bases and J lost 1; bases outside the gene matches: 5. Germline CDR1 and CDR2: MDHEN and SYDVKM. This CDR3 contains 14 residues. DNA for the CDR3: TGTGCCAGCACCCAGCTAGCGGGATCCTACGAGCAGTACTTC. Protein product: CASTQLAGSYEQYF. The whole variable domain, remainder taken from reference TRBV28 and TRBJ2-7, is DVKVTQSSRYLVKRTGEKVFLECVQDMDHENMFWYRQDPGLGLRLIYFSYDVKMKEKGDIPEGYSVSREKKERFSLILESASTNQTSMYLCASTQLAGSYEQYFGPGTRLTVT.

The V call is TRBV9, the J call TRBJ2-5; TRBD2 aligns across 12 bases. CDR1 and CDR2 from the germline V gene are SGDLS and YYNGEE. This CDR3 is built from 14 residues. J gave up 4 bases and V 4 bases, and 2 bases lay outside the gene matches. CDR3 region: CASSPLAGGETQYF. The CDR3 nucleotides read TGTGCCAGCAGCCCACTAGCGGGGGGAGAGACCCAGTACTTC.

The rearrangement links TRBV19 to TRBJ1-1, with 8 bases identical to TRBD1. V shed 1 base, J shed 10 bases, and the junction held 2 bases outside the gene matches. The germline gives CDR1 LNHDA, CDR2 SQIVND (reference sequence). This CDR3 has 12 amino acids. DNA of the CDR3: TGTGCCAGTAGTATAGTCACAGGGGGAGCTTTCTTT. Protein sequence: CASSIVTGGAFF.

V is TRBV11-1 and J is TRBJ2-1; TRBD1 agrees at 9 bases. V lost 3 bases to trimming and J lost 8 bases; unmatched junction nucleotides: 2. The CDR3 length is 13 residues. Per germline, CDR1 SGHAT and CDR2 FQDESV (reference sequence). For the CDR3, the DNA is TGTGCCAGCAGCTTTACAGGGGGCTATGAGCAGTTCTTC. This encodes CASSFTGGYEQFF.